The clone carrying this T cell receptor (beta chain) was observed many times. Its antigen is not known. TCR beta CDR3 sequences were amplified from RNA transcripts. The primer set for the first-round RT-PCR of the TCR CDR3 was HTBI. TCRdb reprocessed the multiplex PCR reads with MiXCR, giving one entry per CDR3 protein. The sample holds more than 300,000 distinct CDR3 sequences; around 15% are singletons and the top ten take roughly 21%. This entry belongs to a study of T cells in Graves' hyperthyroidism and ophthalmopathy. Germline assignment: CDR1 SEHNR and CDR2 FQNEAQ (reference sequence). The CDR3 extends over 15 amino acids. With 4 bases clipped from V and 4 bases from J, the junction kept 8 bases outside the gene matches. Around 9.8 ml fresh peripheral blood yielded the PBMCs. Study findings and constraints: Classification by a 13 V-J model distinguished ophthalmopathy from stable hyperthyroidism.

Sequencing input: blood. This receptor was identified in a woman younger than 45 with Graves' ophthalmopathy. The chain joins TRBV7-9 to TRBJ2-3; TRBD1 aligns across 7 bases. CDR3 in amino acids: CASSSTGSKSDTQYF. As DNA, the CDR3 is TGTGCCAGCAGCTCGACAGGGTCGAAGTCAGATACGCAGTATTTT.